This T cell receptor beta chain was observed in a study of neurological immune-mediated disorders. Study information: The 35 or so multiple sclerosis patients comprised around 30 relapsing-remitting and 3 secondary progressive cases.

The CDR3 totals 12 residues. V lost 5 bases and J lost 7, with 14 bases in between. In germline, CDR1 is SQVTM, CDR2 ANQGSEA. Study-wide findings and caveats: No clinical or MRI feature was associated with the multiple sclerosis repertoire cluster.

This clonotype was found many times. Antigen: not known. TCRdb re-derived calls from the 5' RACE reads in MiXCR, one entry per CDR3 protein. Of roughly 67,000 distinct CDR3 sequences listed, approximately 4.2% are singletons. The unsorted libraries originated from 2 million PBMCs that had been stored at -80 C. The sequenced sample consisted of PBMCs. The sequence was obtained from a man aged 45-60 years with multiple sclerosis. V gene TRBV29-1 combines with J gene TRBJ1-2; D is unresolved. Here the CDR3 DNA reads TGCAGCGTTTCTTCGGCATACAGTGGCTACACCTTC. It yields the protein CSVSSAYSGYTF.